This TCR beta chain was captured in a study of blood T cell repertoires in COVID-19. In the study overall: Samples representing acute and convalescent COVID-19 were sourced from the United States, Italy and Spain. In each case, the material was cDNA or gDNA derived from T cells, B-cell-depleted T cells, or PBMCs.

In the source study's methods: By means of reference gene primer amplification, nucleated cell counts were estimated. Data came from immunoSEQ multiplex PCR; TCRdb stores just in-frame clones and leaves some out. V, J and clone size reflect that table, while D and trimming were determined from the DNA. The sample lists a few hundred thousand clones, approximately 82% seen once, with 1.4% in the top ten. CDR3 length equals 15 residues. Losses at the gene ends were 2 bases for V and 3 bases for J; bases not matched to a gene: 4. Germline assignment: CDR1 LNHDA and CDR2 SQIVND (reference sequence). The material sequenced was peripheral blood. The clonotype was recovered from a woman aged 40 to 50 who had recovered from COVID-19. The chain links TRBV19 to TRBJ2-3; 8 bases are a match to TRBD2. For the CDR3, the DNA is TGTGCCAGTAGTATACAAGCGGGGGAAACAGATACGCAGTATTTT. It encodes CASSIQAGETDTQYF. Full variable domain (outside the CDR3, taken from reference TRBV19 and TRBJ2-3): DGGITQSPKYLFRKEGQNVTLSCEQNLNHDAMYWYRQDPGQGLRLIYYSQIVNDFQKGDIAEGYSVSREKKESFPLTVTSAQKNPTAFYLCASSIQAGETDTQYFGPGTRLTVL.